Below, 6 T cell receptor beta chains from the same sample are listed, as sequenced in a study of Graves' ophthalmopathy and Graves' hyperthyroidism. TCR beta CDR3 regions were amplified from RNA transcripts. After a first-round RT-PCR with HTBI primers, a second-round multiplex PCR was run. Using its own MiXCR run on the multiplex PCR reads, TCRdb lists one record per CDR3 protein. The sample has some 350,000 distinct CDR3 sequences, approximately 18% seen once. Source material: peripheral blood. The receptors come from an adult woman with stable Graves' hyperthyroidism.

In its sample, this clonotype was seen many times. Germline is not matched at one junction end, which may reflect a read error. The chain recombines TRBV6-1 with TRBJ2-4; TRBD1 matches 7 bases. Per germline, CDR1 MNHNS and CDR2 SASEGT. The CDR3 has 12 residues. CDR3 in DNA: TGTGCCAGCAAGCAGGGGGAAGGCATTAAGTACTTC. It is translated as CASKQGEGIKYF.

The rearrangement joins TRBV20-1 to TRBJ2-5; D call uncertain. Trimming cost V 4 bases and J 2 bases, with 8 bases left between them. The CDR3 is made up of 12 amino acids. CDR1 and CDR2 from the germline V gene are DFQATT and SNEGSKA (reference sequence). In DNA, the CDR3 is TGCAGTGCTAAAGGCAGACAAGAGACCCAGTACTTC. Translated, it gives CSAKGRQETQYF.

Ten or more counts support this clonotype. The CDR3 protein is CSVDAVNTEAFF. Here the CDR3 DNA reads TGCAGCGTTGACGCGGTAAACACTGAAGCTTTCTTT. The genes are TRBV29-1 and TRBJ1-1; D remains unclear. Germline lookup yields CDR1 SQVTM and CDR2 ANQGSEA. The CDR3 is 12 amino acids. The V end was cut by 3 bases, the J end by 2 bases, with 7 bases between.

This clonotype was observed many times. The chain uses TRBV10-3 and TRBJ2-5; TRBD2 matches at 7 bases. The V and J ends lost 6 bases and 2 bases, in that order; junction bases with no gene match: 6. This CDR3 spans 14 amino acids. The germline gives CDR1 ENHRY, CDR2 SYGVKD. Here the CDR3 DNA reads TGTGCCATCAGGGAAAGCGGGGAACAAGAGACCCAGTACTTC. It codes for CAIRESGEQETQYF.

This clonotype was seen repeatedly, ten times or more. J is TRBJ2-5 and V is TRBV4-2; D is perhaps TRBD2 (5 bases). The CDR3 runs 15 residues. Germline V gene data show CDR1 as LGHNA and CDR2 as YNFKEQ. Trimming pared 1 base from V and 7 bases from J, leaving 16 bases between. The CDR3: CASSQGTRVPGTQYF. For the CDR3, the DNA is TGTGCCAGCAGCCAAGGCACTAGAGTCCCAGGGACCCAGTACTTC.

This sequence joins TRBV4-2 and TRBJ1-6; D is unresolved. V was trimmed by 1 base and J by 0 bases, leaving 13 bases between them. The CDR3 extends over 18 amino acids. CDR1 and CDR2 (germline): LGHNA, YNFKEQ. CDR3 sequence: CASSQGPLGSSYNSPLHF. CDR3 DNA: TGTGCCAGCAGCCAAGGACCCCTGGGGAGCTCCTATAATTCACCCCTCCACTTT.